Following are 20 T cell receptor beta chains from one sample sequenced in a study of vaccination and CD4 T cells after COVID-19. Cultured CD4+ T-cell DNA underwent Oncomine TCR Beta short-read sequencing. TCRdb reprocessed the PCR reads with MiXCR, giving one entry per CDR3 protein. The sample holds approximately 7,100 distinct CDR3 sequences, around half seen once. Described treatment: roughly 10-day PBMC culture with coronavirus spike peptide pools or control peptides (ViraFEST assay). Collection of the unexposed donor's CD4+ T cells took place before the COVID-19 pandemic (2011-2018). Antigen specificity for these receptors is unknown. The sequenced material came from CD4+ T cells from blood, cultured in vitro. These receptors all come from a human donor in good health.

Note on this clonotype: At one boundary the junction diverges from the germline segment, which might be a read error. The gene calls are TRBV20-1 and TRBJ1-1; weak D call: TRBD1 (5 bases). In germline, CDR1 is DFQATT, CDR2 SNEGSKA (reference sequence). The CDR3 is 11 amino acids. DNA of the CDR3: TGCAGTGCTAGCTCCGGGACCCGCCGACTCTTT. Translated: CSASSGTRRLF.

There are a few counts of this clonotype. V and J are TRBV19 and TRBJ1-2; 8 positions match TRBD1. The ends lost 3 bases at V and 7 bases at J; junction bases unmatched: 7. The germline V gene has CDR1 LNHDA and CDR2 SQIVND (reference sequence). CDR3 length: 14 amino acids. The CDR3 DNA sequence: TGTGCCAGTAGTATGGACAGGGTGAGGAGTGGCTACACCTTC. Translated: CASSMDRVRSGYTF.

This clonotype was seen a handful of times. At one boundary the junction diverges from the germline segment, which might be a read error. This sequence joins TRBV12-3 or TRBV12-4 and TRBJ2-7; 11 positions agree with TRBD2. The CDR3 is made up of 14 amino acids. The CDR3 protein is CASRLAGGPGEQYF. The CDR3 DNA is TGTGCCAGCAGGTTAGCGGGAGGGCCAGGCGAGCAGTACTTC.

The rearrangement uses TRBV4-1 and TRBJ1-4; D may be TRBD1 (5 bases). The germline V gene encodes CDR1 MGHRA and CDR2 YSYEKL. CDR3 length equals 15 residues. V lost 3 bases and J lost 8, with 16 bases in between. This chain's CDR3 is CASSQGGTGGEKLFF. CDR3 DNA: TGCGCCAGCAGCCAGGGGGGTACAGGTGGGGAAAAACTGTTTTTT.

The V call is TRBV18, the J call TRBJ2-5; D possibly matches TRBD1 or TRBD2 (6 bases each). V lost 1 base to trimming and J lost 1 base, with 10 bases between them. From germline, CDR1 is KGHSH and CDR2 LQKENI. This CDR3 comprises 15 residues. This CDR3 is CASSPQGGPQETQYF. The CDR3, as DNA: TGTGCCAGCTCACCACAGGGGGGCCCCCAAGAGACCCAGTACTTC.

The rearrangement uses TRBV27 and TRBJ1-2, with D unresolved. The V gene's germline CDR1 is MNHEY and CDR2 SMNVEV (reference sequence). The CDR3 spans 13 residues. With 2 bases removed from V and 4 bases from J, the gap between germline ends came to 8 bases. The CDR3 here is CASSLIGSYGYTF. CDR3 in DNA: TGTGCCAGCAGTTTAATCGGGTCCTATGGCTACACCTTC.

This clonotype was seen more than once but under ten times. The J gene is TRBJ1-5, the V gene TRBV7-8, with D possibly being TRBD1 (5 bases). Germline CDR1 SGHVS, CDR2 FQNEAQ. CDR3 size: 20 residues. V lost 1 base and J 2 bases, leaving 24 bases between the germline ends. The CDR3 nucleotides read TGTGCCAGCAGCTTAGTCACGGTGAATGGGGGGATTTGGGGCAATCAGCCCCAGCATTTT. Translation gives CASSLVTVNGGIWGNQPQHF.

This clonotype was seen only a few times. V gene TRBV6-1 combines with J gene TRBJ2-3, with D hard to call. Trimming cost V 0 bases and J 13 bases, with 14 bases left between them. The germline V gene encodes CDR1 MNHNS and CDR2 SASEGT. The CDR3 runs 13 residues. The CDR3 loop is CASSEALREVEYF. The CDR3 nucleotides are TGTGCCAGCAGTGAAGCGCTTCGAGAAGTGGAGTATTTT.

The chain links TRBV11-2 to TRBJ2-5, with D unclear. The V end was cut by 5 bases, the J end by 1 base, with 8 bases between. This CDR3 contains 13 residues. The germline V gene has CDR1 SGHAT and CDR2 FQNNGV. CDR3 DNA: TGTGCCAGCAGCCGCGCGGTCCAAGAGACCCAGTACTTC. It translates to CASSRAVQETQYF.

The CDR3, as DNA: TGCGCCAGCAGCCAAGATTTCGGGGTCACTCAGCCCCAGCATTTT. Residues: CASSQDFGVTQPQHF. V gene TRBV4-3 combines with J gene TRBJ1-5; D remains unclear. CDR1 and CDR2 from the germline V gene are LGHNA and YSLEER. This CDR3 is built from 15 residues. V gave up 0 bases and J gave up 6 bases, with 12 bases separating them.

Note on this clonotype: At one end, the junction sequence differs from germline, possibly due to a read error. This chain connects TRBV28 to TRBJ1-2; 10 bases line up with TRBD1. Germline loops: CDR1 MDHEN, CDR2 SYDVKM. The CDR3 is made up of 15 amino acids. DNA of the CDR3: TGTGCCAGCAGTTCCCGGGACAGGGGATTGTCGTGTCTGGACTTC. Encoded protein: CASSSRDRGLSCLDF.

This clonotype was recorded a few times. The CDR3 region has the DNA TGTGCCAGCAGGTCGAGGGGGCGGGGCTCTAGCACAGATACGCAGTATTTT. Protein product: CASRSRGRGSSTDTQYF. The rearrangement joins TRBV5-4 to TRBJ2-3; a possible D gene is TRBD1 (7 bases). Trimming stripped 5 bases from V and 0 bases from J, with 19 bases between. Germline CDR1 is SGHNT and CDR2 is YYREEE (reference sequence). The CDR3 consists of 17 residues.

The rearrangement joins TRBV7-2 to TRBJ2-5, with TRBD2 matching 9 bases. The CDR3 spans 13 residues. Per the germline V gene, CDR1 is SGHTA and CDR2 is FQGNSA. V lost 6 bases to trimming and J lost 5 bases; unmatched junction nucleotides: 4. CDR3 bases: TGTGCCAGCAGGATGAGCGGGGGGGAGACCCAGTACTTC. This sequence encodes CASRMSGGETQYF.

The chain uses TRBV27 and TRBJ2-3, with D maybe TRBD2 (6 bases). The V end was cut by 6 bases, the J end by 0 bases, with 13 bases between. The CDR3 spans 15 residues. In germline, CDR1 is MNHEY, CDR2 SMNVEV (reference sequence). CDR3 loop: CASRETRQSTDTQYF. The CDR3 bases are TGTGCCAGCAGGGAGACTAGACAGAGCACAGATACGCAGTATTTT.

The chain couples TRBV29-1 to TRBJ1-2; D is perhaps TRBD1 (6 bases). V shed 3 bases and J shed 8 bases, with 16 bases lying between them. The CDR3 length is 13 residues. CDR1 and CDR2 (germline): SQVTM, ANQGSEA. The CDR3 here is CSVEPLTGKGYTF. CDR3 sequence (DNA): TGCAGCGTTGAGCCCCTTACAGGGAAGGGCTACACCTTC.

This clonotype has a handful of counts. The V and J genes are TRBV6-5 and TRBJ1-1; D unresolved. CDR3 size: 16 residues. Per germline, CDR1 MNHEY and CDR2 SVGAGI. V was clipped by 3 bases and J by 0 bases, with 14 bases between them. The chain's CDR3 is CASSYLGLGLNTEAFF. The CDR3 nucleotides read TGTGCCAGCAGTTATTTGGGTTTAGGCTTGAACACTGAAGCTTTCTTT.

DNA for the CDR3: TGTGCCGTAGGCGGCTACACCTTC. Translated, it gives CAVGGYTF. This chain uses TRBV2 with TRBJ1-2; D is undetermined. There are 8 residues in the CDR3. Trimming removed 11 bases at V and 8 bases at J, with 6 bases between. CDR1 and CDR2 (germline): SNHLY, FYNNEI. Full variable domain (remainder filled in from reference TRBV2 and TRBJ1-2): EPEVTQTPSHQVTQMGQEVILRCVPISNHLYFYWYRQILGQKVEFLVSFYNNEISEKSEIFDDQFSVERPDGSNFTLKIRSTKLEDSAMYFCAVGGYTFGSGTRLTVV.

This clonotype rates as medium-sized (0.01 to 0.1%). The V and J genes are TRBV12-3 or TRBV12-4 and TRBJ2-3; D might be TRBD2 (6 bases). V lost 6 bases to trimming and J lost 1 base, with 17 bases between them. The CDR3 spans 16 residues. The CDR3 sequence: CASRHWRGGGTDTQYF. CDR3 nucleotides: TGTGCCAGCAGACACTGGCGGGGTGGGGGCACAGATACGCAGTATTTT.

This chain uses TRBV6-2 or TRBV6-3 with TRBJ2-7; 9 positions agree with TRBD1. Germline V gene lookup returns CDR1 MNHEY and CDR2 SVGEGT. The CDR3 sequence is 15 residues long. V shed 6 bases and J 2 bases; nucleotides not matched to a gene: 8. CDR3 DNA: TGTGCCAGCAGAGACAGGGGGGCTTCCCCCTACGAGCAGTACTTC. Translation: CASRDRGASPYEQYF.

This rearrangement joins TRBV20-1 to TRBJ2-5, with D tentatively TRBD2 (6 bases). The V end lost 6 bases, the J end lost 5 bases, and 16 bases lay between the germline ends. Germline values: CDR1 DFQATT, CDR2 SNEGSKA (reference sequence). The CDR3 has 13 residues. CDR3 DNA: TGCAGTGCCCTGAGACCGGAGGGGGAGACCCAGTACTTC. Translation gives CSALRPEGETQYF.